The rows below give T cell receptor beta chains drawn from one sample of a study of blood T cell repertoires in COVID-19. The table came from immunoSEQ multiplex PCR; TCRdb's copy has only in-frame clones and leaves some out. Here the sample spans some 320,000 clones, 70% to 90% being singletons. Sequencing was done on a sample of peripheral blood. The receptors derive from a woman between 45 and 65 years old who had recovered from COVID-19. CDR3s include the opening cysteine and the closing phenylalanine or tryptophan. The D gene is left open where the match is weak. The size of a clone is reported for some rows only, either as once, few or many, or as a class for expanded clones.

>TRBJ2-3|TRBD2|15|TRBV5-4|.
TGTGCCAGCACCCCGGGGGGGGATAGCACAGATACGCAGTATTTT
CASTPGGDSTDTQYF
>TRBJ2-5|.|11|TRBV6-2/TRBV6-3|.
TGTGCCAGCAGTAAACTAGAGACCCAGTACTTC
CASSKLETQYF
>TRBJ1-3|.|15|TRBV21-1|.
TGTGCCAGCAGCCCAGGACAAATCTCTGGAAACACCATATATTTT
CASSPGQISGNTIYF
>TRBJ2-1|TRBD2|16|TRBV2|.
TGTGCCAGCGCAATCTTCGGGACTAGCGCAAACAATGAGCAGTTCTTC
CASAIFGTSANNEQFF
>TRBJ1-4|.|14|TRBV4-3|.
TGCGCCAGCAGCCCTAGGCCCTCTAGTGAAAAACTGTTTTTT
CASSPRPSSEKLFF
>TRBJ1-1|.|14|TRBV7-8|.
TGTGCCAGCAGCGGAGGCCCGGCGGGTTCTGAAGCTTTCTTT
CASSGGPAGSEAFF
>TRBJ2-7|TRBD2|19|TRBV10-3|.
TGTGCCATCAGTGAGCCCGCCGGTTCTGGCGGGGGGTCGATGTACGAGCAGTACTTC
CAISEPAGSGGGSMYEQYF
>TRBJ1-1|TRBD1|17|TRBV5-5|.
TGTGCCAGCAGCTTGGTCGGGACAGGGAAGGTGAGCTCTGAAGCTTTCTTT
CASSLVGTGKVSSEAFF
>TRBJ1-5|.|19|TRBV19|once
TGTGCCAGTAGTATGGGTTGGGTTATTGGTCCAGGGAGCAATCAGCCCCAGCATTTT
CASSMGWVIGPGSNQPQHF
>TRBJ2-7|TRBD1|13|TRBV30|.
TGTGCCTGGAGCCCGGGACAGGCCTACGAGCAGTACTTC
CAWSPGQAYEQYF
>TRBJ1-5|TRBD1|16|TRBV5-1|few
TGCGCCAGCAGCGCGCCGGGACAGAAATTCGACCAGCCCCAGCATTTT
CASSAPGQKFDQPQHF
>TRBJ2-7|.|11|TRBV30|.
TGTGCCTGGAGAGTCGGGTACGAGCAGTACTTC
CAWRVGYEQYF
>TRBJ1-1|.|17|TRBV7-2|.
TGTGCCAGCAGCTTAGAGGGTTTGGGGGGTGCGAACACTGAAGCTTTCTTT
CASSLEGLGGANTEAFF
>TRBJ2-7|.|14|TRBV3-1/TRBV3-2|.
TGTGCCAGCAGTGCCGTGGGGGCGACTTACGAGCAGTACTTC
CASSAVGATYEQYF
>TRBJ1-5|.|14|TRBV7-2|.
TGTGCCAGCAGCTTAAACAGGGGCAATCAGCCCCAGCATTTT
CASSLNRGNQPQHF
>TRBJ1-5|TRBD1|16|TRBV4-3|.
TGCGCCAGCAGCCAACGATGGGGACAGAGCAATCAGCCCCAGCATTTT
CASSQRWGQSNQPQHF
>TRBJ2-7|TRBD1|12|TRBV28|.
TGTGCCAGCAGCCCGACAGGGCTCGAGCAGTACTTC
CASSPTGLEQYF
>TRBJ2-7|TRBD2|15|TRBV6-2/TRBV6-3|.
TGTGCCAGCAGTCGGGAAGCGGGGACTTCCTACGAGCAGTACTTC
CASSREAGTSYEQYF
>TRBJ2-7|.|13|TRBV3-1/TRBV3-2|.
TGTGCCAGCAGCTTCTTGTCGGCCTACGAGCAGTACTTC
CASSFLSAYEQYF
>TRBJ2-5|TRBD2|13|TRBV19|.
TGTGCCAGTAGCGGGGGGGCCGTGGAGACCCAGTACTTC
CASSGGAVETQYF
>TRBJ2-5|.|13|TRBV7-2|once
TGTGCCAGCAGCTATCAGGGCCAAGAGACCCAGTACTTC
CASSYQGQETQYF
>TRBJ1-2|TRBD1|16|TRBV9|.
TGTGCCAGCAGCGTAGAGGAGGGGGCAACTTACTATGGCTACACCTTC
CASSVEEGATYYGYTF
>TRBJ1-4|.|13|TRBV7-9|.
TGTGCCAGCAGCCCTCGCCCCGGTGAAAAACTGTTTTTT
CASSPRPGEKLFF
>TRBJ2-1|.|13|TRBV18|.
TGTGCCAGCTCGCCCGGTGGGCCCAATGAGCAGTTCTTC
CASSPGGPNEQFF
>TRBJ2-1|TRBD1|15|TRBV14|.
TGTGCCAGCAGCCTAGTGGGGACAGGGCCGAATGAGCAGTTCTTC
CASSLVGTGPNEQFF
>TRBJ2-3|.|12|TRBV19|.
TGTGCCAGTAGTATGTCGGCAGATACGCAGTATTTT
CASSMSADTQYF
>TRBJ2-7|.|15|TRBV5-4|.
TGTGCCAGCAGCTCCACCGGGACAATCGACTACGAGCAGTACTTC
CASSSTGTIDYEQYF
>TRBJ2-1|.|15|TRBV9|.
TGTGCCAGCAGCGTAGCAGGGAACTCCTACAATGAGCAGTTCTTC
CASSVAGNSYNEQFF
>TRBJ1-1|TRBD1|16|TRBV18|.
TGTGCCAGCTCACCACCTTTCTTGACAGGGAGATCTGAAGCTTTCTTT
CASSPPFLTGRSEAFF
>TRBJ2-1|TRBD2|12|TRBV7-3|once
TGTGCCAGCAGCTCTTTAGCGGGGGACGCGTTCTTC
CASSSLAGDAFF
>TRBJ1-2|TRBD1|12|TRBV6-6|.
TGTGCCAGCAGGGACAGGGATCAAGGCTACACCTTC
CASRDRDQGYTF
>TRBJ2-2|.|15|TRBV19|.
TGTGCCAGTAGTATTCCGAACCGGGGCACCGGGGAGCTGTTTTTT
CASSIPNRGTGELFF
>TRBJ1-4|TRBD1|15|TRBV15|.
TGTGCCACCAGCAGAGAATTACAGGGGAGTGAAAAACTGTTTTTT
CATSRELQGSEKLFF
>TRBJ1-2|.|13|TRBV15|.
TGTGCCACCAGCCTAGACAGGCTCGGGGGCTACACCTTC
CATSLDRLGGYTF
>TRBJ2-3|.|15|TRBV5-1|.
TGCGCCAGCAGCTTGGACTGGGCGTCCACAGATACGCAGTATTTT
CASSLDWASTDTQYF
>TRBJ2-1|.|16|TRBV2|.
TGTGCCAGCAGTGAAGCGTCATCAGGTCCCTACAATGAGCAGTTCTTC
CASSEASSGPYNEQFF
>TRBJ2-7|.|13|TRBV19|few
TGTGCCAGTAGCCCTGGGGGGAACTACGAGCAGTACTTC
CASSPGGNYEQYF
>TRBJ2-1|.|15|TRBV7-9|.
TGTGCCAGCAGCACACTAGCACAGCCCTACAATGAGCAGTTCTTC
CASSTLAQPYNEQFF
>TRBJ2-1|.|13|TRBV14|.
TGTGCCAGCAGCCAAGCCGTCCTGGCAGAGCAGTTCTTC
CASSQAVLAEQFF
>TRBJ2-7|TRBD2|15|TRBV15|.
TGTGCCACCAGCAGAGACCAGGGACTAGGACGCGAGCAGTACTTC
CATSRDQGLGREQYF
>TRBJ2-5|.|14|TRBV10-3|.
TGTGCCACCACCAAAGGCAGGGATCAAGAGACCCAGTACTTC
CATTKGRDQETQYF
>TRBJ1-2|TRBD1|14|TRBV7-2|once
TGTGCCAGCAGCTTCGGACAGGGGAACTATGGCTACACCTTC
CASSFGQGNYGYTF
>TRBJ2-2|TRBD1|15|TRBV7-9|.
TGTGCCAGCAGCAAAGGACAGGGTCTTTCCGGGGAGCTGTTTTTT
CASSKGQGLSGELFF
>TRBJ2-1|TRBD2|15|TRBV13|.
TGTGCCAGCAGCTTAGAACTAGCGGTCTACAATGAGCAGTTCTTC
CASSLELAVYNEQFF
>TRBJ2-5|.|15|TRBV19|.
TGTGCCAGTAGTATTCAGGGCAGGTCAGAAGAGACCCAGTACTTC
CASSIQGRSEETQYF
>TRBJ2-3|.|14|TRBV5-1|.
TGCGCCAGCCGCCTAACGGGGTACACAGATACGCAGTATTTT
CASRLTGYTDTQYF
>TRBJ1-5|.|16|TRBV18|.
TGTGCCAGCTCACCACCCGGACAAGCAGGTTCTCAGCCCCAGCATTTT
CASSPPGQAGSQPQHF
>TRBJ2-7|.|17|TRBV19|.
TGTGCCAGTAGTATACGCCTCCTAGCGCTAAGCTCCTACGAGCAGTACTTC
CASSIRLLALSSYEQYF
>TRBJ1-1|.|15|TRBV6-5|.
TGTGCCAGCAGTTACGAGTCAATCATGAACACTGAAGCTTTCTTT
CASSYESIMNTEAFF
>TRBJ2-3|.|13|TRBV9|.
TGTGCCAGCAGCGCGAGTCCGTCAGATACGCAGTATTTT
CASSASPSDTQYF
>TRBJ2-3|.|13|TRBV6-5|.
TGTGTCTCGCACCACAGAAGCACAGATACGCAGTATTTT
CVSHHRSTDTQYF